Below are 16 T cell receptor beta chains sequenced from a single sample in a study of blood T cell repertoires in COVID-19. TCRdb's table, derived via immunoSEQ multiplex PCR, lists solely in-frame clones and lacks some. The profile shows roughly 40,000 clones, roughly 90% of them singletons. Sequenced sample: peripheral blood. The receptor set was obtained from a human donor in a cohort sampled during active COVID-19.

The rearrangement joins TRBV3-1 (or the pseudogene TRBV3-2) to TRBJ1-2; D is uncertain. The CDR3 consists of 11 residues. CDR1 and CDR2 from the germline V gene are LGHDT and YNNKEL (reference sequence). Trimming stripped 3 bases from V and 5 bases from J, with 4 bases between. In DNA form, the CDR3 reads TGTGCCAGCAGCCATACTTATGGCTACACCTTC. The encoded protein is CASSHTYGYTF.

J is TRBJ2-1 and V is TRBV11-3; TRBD2 matches 8 bases. This CDR3 spans 17 amino acids. J was trimmed by 6 bases and V by 0 bases; bases with no gene match: 10. The germline V gene has CDR1 SGHNT and CDR2 YENEEA. CDR3: CASSLEFYGGAGNEQFF. For the CDR3, the DNA is TGTGCCAGCAGCTTAGAATTTTACGGGGGGGCGGGCAATGAGCAGTTCTTC.

The chain has TRBV5-1 and TRBJ1-2; D not certain. Germline CDR1 and CDR2: SGHRS and YFSETQ. The CDR3 spans 15 residues. V was pared by 5 bases and J by 4 bases, with 18 bases between. The CDR3 here is CASRDLGGWSYGYTF. The DNA of the CDR3 is TGCGCCAGCAGGGATCTTGGCGGTTGGTCCTATGGCTACACCTTC. Full variable domain (rest looked up from reference TRBV5-1 and TRBJ1-2): KAGVTQTPRYLIKTRGQQVTLSCSPISGHRSVSWYQQTPGQGLQFLFEYFSETQRNKGNFPGRFSGRQFSNSRSEMNVSTLELGDSALYLCASRDLGGWSYGYTFGSGTRLTVV.

The rearrangement joins TRBV25-1 to TRBJ1-2; a possible D gene is TRBD1 (5 bases). Germline assignment: CDR1 MGHDK and CDR2 SYGVNS. This CDR3 is 11 amino acids long. Deletions cut 6 bases from V and 4 bases from J, with 6 bases between. In DNA form, the CDR3 reads TGTGCCAGCAGCGGGGGCTATGGCTACACCTTC. Its translation is CASSGGYGYTF.

The chain recombines TRBV7-9 with TRBJ2-3; 7 bases agree with TRBD1. The length of the CDR3 is 18 residues. Germline CDR1 is SEHNR and CDR2 is FQNEAQ (reference sequence). Germline trimming cut 2 bases from V and 1 base from J; bases unmatched to any gene: 12. CDR3 sequence: CASSLSSGQVLRTDTQYF. The DNA of the CDR3 is TGTGCCAGCAGCTTATCGAGCGGACAGGTACTCCGCACAGATACGCAGTATTTT.

The rearrangement joins TRBV3-1 (or the pseudogene TRBV3-2) to TRBJ1-1; perhaps TRBD1 as D (6 bases). This CDR3 has 13 amino acids. The germline V gene has CDR1 LGHDT and CDR2 YNNKEL (reference sequence). V was cut by 4 bases and J by 8 bases, with 14 bases left in between. This chain's CDR3 is CASSLTGLAEAFF. CDR3 sequence (DNA): TGTGCCAGCAGCCTGACAGGACTAGCAGAAGCTTTCTTT.

The J gene is TRBJ2-7, the V gene TRBV21-1; TRBD1, the table's D call, lacks a check against the DNA. TRBV21-1 is deemed a pseudogene. This CDR3 has 17 residues. The DNA of the CDR3 is TGTGCCAGCACCTCCAGCCCCCGGGACAGTATGATCTACGAGCAGTACTTC. This encodes CASTSSPRDSMIYEQYF.

The V call is TRBV7-2, the J call TRBJ1-2; D is uncertain. Trimming pared 5 bases from V and 8 bases from J, leaving 18 bases between. CDR3 length equals 14 residues. Germline loops: CDR1 SGHTA, CDR2 FQGNSA. The CDR3 DNA reads as TGTGCCAGCAGCACCTCGGGGAGAGACGGGGGCTACACCTTC. Translation gives CASSTSGRDGGYTF.

This chain uses TRBV19 with TRBJ1-3, with D hard to call. V was shortened by 10 bases and J by 0 bases, with 13 bases between the two germline ends. CDR3 length: 14 amino acids. Germline V lookup: CDR1 LNHDA, CDR2 SQIVND (reference sequence). CDR3 in DNA: TGTGCCACCTGTACGGGGTCCTCTGGAAACACCATATATTTT. It encodes CATCTGSSGNTIYF.

This clone was counted between two and nine times. CDR3 sequence (DNA): TGTGCCAGCAGCTCGACCGGGGTGCCGGGGGAGACCCAGTACTTC. Translated, it gives CASSSTGVPGETQYF. The rearrangement joins TRBV11-3 to TRBJ2-5; TRBD2 might be the D (5 bases). Germline CDR1 is SGHNT and CDR2 is YENEEA. The CDR3 loop spans 15 amino acids. V shed 4 bases and J shed 5 bases, with 17 bases lying between them.

This chain's CDR3 is CASSLARGRNHEQYF. Here the CDR3 DNA reads TGTGCCAGCAGCTTAGCCAGGGGGAGAAACCACGAGCAGTACTTC. The genes are TRBV7-8 and TRBJ2-7, with 7 nucleotides matching TRBD1. The CDR3 has 15 residues. Germline values: CDR1 SGHVS, CDR2 FQNEAQ. Trimming took 0 bases from V and 5 from J; bases not matched to a gene: 7.

This clone came up a few times. This CDR3 is also generated by other DNA sequences in the sample. The V gene is TRBV19, the J gene TRBJ1-2, with 8 bases that match TRBD1. The ends lost 8 bases at V and 0 bases at J; junction bases unmatched: 5. This CDR3 region has 14 residues. CDR1 and CDR2 from the germline V gene are LNHDA and SQIVND (reference sequence). This CDR3 is CASSRTGTNYGYTF. In DNA, the CDR3 is TGTGCCAGTTCCCGGACAGGGACTAACTATGGCTACACCTTC.

The chain recombines TRBV19 with TRBJ2-1, with D possibly TRBD1 on 6 matching bases. CDR1 and CDR2 (germline): LNHDA, SQIVND (reference sequence). The CDR3 is 13 residues long. Trimming cost V 6 bases and J 6 bases, with 12 bases left between them. This chain's CDR3 is CASRPIGGNEQFF. As DNA, the CDR3 is TGTGCCAGTAGGCCAATAGGGGGCAATGAGCAGTTCTTC. The whole variable domain, filled in from reference TRBV19 and TRBJ2-1, reads DGGITQSPKYLFRKEGQNVTLSCEQNLNHDAMYWYRQDPGQGLRLIYYSQIVNDFQKGDIAEGYSVSREKKESFPLTVTSAQKNPTAFYLCASRPIGGNEQFFGPGTRLTVL.

This clone was found a few times. The V and J genes are TRBV6-2 or TRBV6-3 and TRBJ2-5; no clear D. The CDR3 loop spans 11 amino acids. The V gene lost 3 bases and the J gene lost 8 bases, with 7 bases spanning the gap. Germline CDR1 reads MNHEY; CDR2 reads SVGEGT. CDR3 region: CASSYGLTQYF. In DNA form, the CDR3 reads TGTGCCAGCAGTTATGGCCTCACCCAGTACTTC.

The chain combines TRBV7-8 with TRBJ2-1, with 9 nucleotides matching TRBD1. The junction had 13 bases not matched to a gene; V was cut back by 8 bases and J by 5 bases. Germline V CDR1 and CDR2: SGHVS, FQNEAQ. This CDR3 is 16 amino acids long. CDR3 amino acids: CASSLGGQGSDNEQFF. In DNA form, the CDR3 reads TGTGCCAGCTCCCTCGGGGGACAGGGTAGCGACAATGAGCAGTTCTTC.

The chain carries TRBV5-5 and TRBJ1-1, with 7 nucleotides matching TRBD1. Germline loops: CDR1 SGHKS, CDR2 YYEKEE (reference sequence). CDR3 length: 14 residues. Trimming cost V 3 bases and J 4 bases; bases outside gene matches: 6. The CDR3 is CASSWYRGGTEAFF. Here the CDR3 DNA reads TGTGCCAGCAGCTGGTACAGGGGCGGCACTGAAGCTTTCTTT.